Sequencing of this T cell receptor beta chain was carried out in a study of shared clonotypes between healthy human individuals. As for the study in general: Every donor yielded three CD4 naive, three CD4 memory, two CD8 naive and one CD8 memory plate.

Study-level results: Exclusively blood specimens were collected; tissue repertoires likely differ.

The run depth of the assay was deep. The table came from immunoSEQ multiplex PCR; TCRdb's copy has only in-frame clones and leaves some out. The sample includes around 750,000 clones, about 74% of them seen just once. With V trimmed by 6 bases and J by 4 bases, 11 bases remained unmatched. The germline gives CDR1 MNHNY, CDR2 SVGAGI (reference sequence). The CDR3 extends over 15 amino acids. About this clone: The target antigen is unknown.

Researchers partitioned CD4+ cells into CD45RA+ naive and CD45RA-negative memory subsets. The sequence came from a woman aged 25-40 years in good health. Material: memory CD4+ T cells sorted from blood. Specified subset: CD45RA-negative fraction. The chain links TRBV6-6 to TRBJ2-7; 8 bases agree with TRBD2. As DNA, the CDR3 is TGTGCCAGCAGACCCCCGGGGGGGGGACTTTACGAGCAGTACTTC. It translates to CASRPPGGGLYEQYF.